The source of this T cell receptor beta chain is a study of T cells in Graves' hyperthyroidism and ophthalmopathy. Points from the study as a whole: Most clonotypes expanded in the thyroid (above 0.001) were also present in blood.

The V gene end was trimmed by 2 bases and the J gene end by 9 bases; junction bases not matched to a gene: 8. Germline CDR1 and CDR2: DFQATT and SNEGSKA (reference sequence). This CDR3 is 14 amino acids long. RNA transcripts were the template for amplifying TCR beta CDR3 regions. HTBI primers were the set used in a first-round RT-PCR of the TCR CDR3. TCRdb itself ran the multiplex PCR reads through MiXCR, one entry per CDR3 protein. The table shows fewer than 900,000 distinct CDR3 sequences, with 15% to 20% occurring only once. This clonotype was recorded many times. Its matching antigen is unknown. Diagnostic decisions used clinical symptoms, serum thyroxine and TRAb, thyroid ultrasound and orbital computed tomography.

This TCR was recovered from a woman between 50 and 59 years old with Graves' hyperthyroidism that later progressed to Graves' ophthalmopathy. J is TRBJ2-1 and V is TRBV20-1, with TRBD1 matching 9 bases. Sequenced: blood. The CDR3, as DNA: TGCAGTGCTAGACCGGGGACAGGGCTCGGTGAGCAGTTCTTC. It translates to CSARPGTGLGEQFF.